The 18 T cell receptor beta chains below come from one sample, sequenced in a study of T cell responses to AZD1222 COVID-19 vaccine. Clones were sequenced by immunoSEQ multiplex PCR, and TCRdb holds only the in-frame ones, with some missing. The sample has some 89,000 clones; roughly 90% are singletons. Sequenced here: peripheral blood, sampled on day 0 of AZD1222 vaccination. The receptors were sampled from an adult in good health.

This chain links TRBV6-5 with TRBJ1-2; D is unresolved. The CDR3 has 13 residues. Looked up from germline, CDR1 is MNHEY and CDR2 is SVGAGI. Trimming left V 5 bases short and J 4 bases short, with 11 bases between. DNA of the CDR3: TGTGCCAGCAGTCATACCAAGCTCTATGGCTACACCTTC. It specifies CASSHTKLYGYTF.

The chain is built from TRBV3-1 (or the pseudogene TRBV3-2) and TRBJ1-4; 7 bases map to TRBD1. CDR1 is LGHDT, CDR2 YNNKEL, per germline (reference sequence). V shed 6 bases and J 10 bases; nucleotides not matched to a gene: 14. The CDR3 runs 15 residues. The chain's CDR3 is CASSFTGADAGKLFF. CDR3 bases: TGTGCCAGCAGTTTCACAGGGGCGGACGCCGGAAAACTGTTTTTT.

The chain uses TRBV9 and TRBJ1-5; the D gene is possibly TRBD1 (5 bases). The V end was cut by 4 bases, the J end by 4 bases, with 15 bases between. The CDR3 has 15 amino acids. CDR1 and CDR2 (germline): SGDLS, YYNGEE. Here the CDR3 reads CASSLTGGSNQPQHF. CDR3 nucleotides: TGTGCCAGCAGCCTTACCGGGGGGTCGAATCAGCCCCAGCATTTT.

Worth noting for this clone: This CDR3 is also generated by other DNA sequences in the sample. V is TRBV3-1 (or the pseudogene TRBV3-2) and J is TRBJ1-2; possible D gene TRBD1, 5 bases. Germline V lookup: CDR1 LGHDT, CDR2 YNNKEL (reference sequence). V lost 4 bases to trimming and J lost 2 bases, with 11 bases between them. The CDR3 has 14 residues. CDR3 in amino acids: CASSPGRVNYGYTF. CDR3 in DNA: TGTGCCAGCAGCCCCGGCAGGGTAAACTATGGCTACACCTTC.

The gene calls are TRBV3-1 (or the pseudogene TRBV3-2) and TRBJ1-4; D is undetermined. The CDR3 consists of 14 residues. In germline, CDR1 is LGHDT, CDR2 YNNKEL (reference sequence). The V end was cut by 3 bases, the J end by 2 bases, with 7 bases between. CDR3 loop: CASSQWGTNEKLFF. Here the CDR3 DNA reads TGTGCCAGCAGCCAGTGGGGTACTAATGAAAAACTGTTTTTT.

The CDR3, as DNA: TGTGCCAGTAGAGGACTAGCGGGACTCGATGAGCAGTTCTTC. The encoded protein is CASRGLAGLDEQFF. This rearrangement joins TRBV19 to TRBJ2-1, with TRBD2 identical over 12 bases. V dropped 6 bases and J dropped 8; count of bases not matched to a gene: 5. CDR1 and CDR2 (germline): LNHDA, SQIVND (reference sequence). The CDR3 has 14 residues.

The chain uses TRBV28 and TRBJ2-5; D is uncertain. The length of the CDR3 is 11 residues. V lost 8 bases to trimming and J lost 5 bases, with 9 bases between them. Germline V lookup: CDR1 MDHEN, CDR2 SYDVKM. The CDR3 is CASAAEETQYF. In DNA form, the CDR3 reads TGTGCCAGCGCGGCGGAGGAGACCCAGTACTTC.

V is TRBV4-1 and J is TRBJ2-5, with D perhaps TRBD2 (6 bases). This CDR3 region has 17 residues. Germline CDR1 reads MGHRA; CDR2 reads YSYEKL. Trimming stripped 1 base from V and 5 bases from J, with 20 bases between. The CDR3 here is CASSQGRSGEEAETQYF. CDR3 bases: TGCGCCAGCAGCCAAGGGCGATCGGGAGAAGAGGCTGAGACCCAGTACTTC.

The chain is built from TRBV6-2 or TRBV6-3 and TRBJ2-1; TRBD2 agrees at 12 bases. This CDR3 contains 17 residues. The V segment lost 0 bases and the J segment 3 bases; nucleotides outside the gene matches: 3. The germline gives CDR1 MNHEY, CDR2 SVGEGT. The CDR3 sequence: CASSYSLAGGIYNEQFF. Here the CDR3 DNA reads TGTGCCAGCAGTTACTCTCTAGCGGGGGGGATCTACAATGAGCAGTTCTTC.

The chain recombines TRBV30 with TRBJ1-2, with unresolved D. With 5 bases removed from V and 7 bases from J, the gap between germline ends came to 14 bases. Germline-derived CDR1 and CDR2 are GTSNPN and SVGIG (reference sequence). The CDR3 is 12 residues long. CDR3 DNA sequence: TGTGCCTGGGGAACCGGTGCATTTGGCTACACCTTC. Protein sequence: CAWGTGAFGYTF. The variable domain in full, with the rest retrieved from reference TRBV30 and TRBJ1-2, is SQTIHQWPATLVQPVGSPLSLECTVEGTSNPNLYWYRQAAGRGLQLLFYSVGIGQISSEVPQNLSASRPQDRQFILSSKKLLLSDSGFYLCAWGTGAFGYTFGSGTRLTVV.

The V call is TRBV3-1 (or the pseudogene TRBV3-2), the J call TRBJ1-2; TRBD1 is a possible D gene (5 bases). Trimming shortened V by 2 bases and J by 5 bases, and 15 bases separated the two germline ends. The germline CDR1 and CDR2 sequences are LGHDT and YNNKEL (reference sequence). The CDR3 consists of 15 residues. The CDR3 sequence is CASSQKGEGGYGYTF. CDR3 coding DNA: TGTGCCAGCAGCCAAAAAGGGGAAGGTGGGTATGGCTACACCTTC.

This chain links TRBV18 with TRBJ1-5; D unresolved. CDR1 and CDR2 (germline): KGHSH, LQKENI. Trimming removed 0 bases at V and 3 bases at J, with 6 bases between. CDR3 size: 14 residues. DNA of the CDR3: TGTGCCAGCTCACCACCCAGCGTCAATCAGCCCCAGCATTTT. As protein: CASSPPSVNQPQHF. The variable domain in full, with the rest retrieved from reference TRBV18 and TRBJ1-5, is NAGVMQNPRHLVRRRGQEARLRCSPMKGHSHVYWYRQLPEEGLKFMVYLQKENIIDESGMPKERFSAEFPKEGPSILRIQQVVRGDSAAYFCASSPPSVNQPQHFGDGTRLSIL.

In nucleotides, the CDR3 is TGTGCCAGCAGCTTGGCGGACAGGAATTACGAGCAGTACTTC. The encoded protein is CASSLADRNYEQYF. This chain links TRBV5-5 with TRBJ2-7, with TRBD1 matching over 7 bases. Germline values: CDR1 SGHKS, CDR2 YYEKEE (reference sequence). The V gene end was trimmed by 0 bases and the J gene end by 4 bases; junction bases not matched to a gene: 4. This CDR3 has 14 amino acids. Full variable domain (outside the CDR3, taken from reference TRBV5-5 and TRBJ2-7): DAGVTQSPTHLIKTRGQQVTLRCSPISGHKSVSWYQQVLGQGPQFIFQYYEKEERGRGNFPDRFSARQFPNYSSELNVNALLLGDSALYLCASSLADRNYEQYFGPGTRLTVT.

The CDR3 loop reads CASSQDGQPLRFF. CDR3 nucleotides: TGTGCCAGCAGCCAAGATGGGCAGCCTCTCCGATTCTTC. The gene calls are TRBV3-1 (or the pseudogene TRBV3-2) and TRBJ2-1; D is uncertain. Trimming pared 0 bases from V and 16 bases from J, leaving 16 bases between. CDR1 LGHDT and CDR2 YNNKEL come from the germline V gene (reference sequence). The CDR3 contains 13 residues.

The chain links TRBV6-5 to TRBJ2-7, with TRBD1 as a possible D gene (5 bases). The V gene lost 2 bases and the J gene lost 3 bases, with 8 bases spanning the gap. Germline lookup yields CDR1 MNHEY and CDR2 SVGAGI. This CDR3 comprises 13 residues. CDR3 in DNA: TGTGCCAGCAGTTACGGACAAATCTACGAGCAGTACTTC. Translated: CASSYGQIYEQYF.

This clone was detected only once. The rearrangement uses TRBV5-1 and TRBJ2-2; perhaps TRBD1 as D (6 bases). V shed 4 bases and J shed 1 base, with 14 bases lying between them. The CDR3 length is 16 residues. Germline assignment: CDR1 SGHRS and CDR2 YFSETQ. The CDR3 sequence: CASSLGTKMNTGELFF. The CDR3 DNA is TGCGCCAGCAGCCTCGGGACAAAGATGAACACCGGGGAGCTGTTTTTT.

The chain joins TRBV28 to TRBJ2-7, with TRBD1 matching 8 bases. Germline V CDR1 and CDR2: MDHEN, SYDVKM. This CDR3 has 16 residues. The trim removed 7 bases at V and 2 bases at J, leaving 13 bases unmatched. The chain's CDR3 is CASTAPGTGFTYEQYF. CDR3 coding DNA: TGTGCCAGCACTGCGCCCGGGACAGGATTTACCTACGAGCAGTACTTC.

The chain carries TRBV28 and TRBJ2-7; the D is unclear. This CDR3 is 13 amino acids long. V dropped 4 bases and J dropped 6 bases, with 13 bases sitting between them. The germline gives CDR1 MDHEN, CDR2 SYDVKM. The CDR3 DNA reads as TGTGCCAGCAGTTCGTTTCGATGGCCCGAGCAGTACTTC. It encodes CASSSFRWPEQYF.